Following are 24 T cell receptor beta chains from one sample sequenced in a study of OX40 agonist ivuxolimab in advanced cancers. The protocol used for the library was the immunoSEQ multiplex PCR assay. TCRdb provides this immuneACCESS table in a form limited to in-frame rearrangements. Some clones are lacking; in checked studies, under half of them reflect an unresolved V gene, and why the rest are absent is not known. The sample contains 43,000 or so clones, 86% of them found a single time. In total, the top ten clones hold around 30% of the sample. The material was CD4+ or CD8+ T cells sorted from blood, obtained in a trial of the OX40 agonist ivuxolimab. The receptors come from an adult with an advanced solid tumor such as melanoma, head and neck, liver or kidney cancer.

The chain uses TRBV19 and TRBJ2-5, with D unclear. In germline, CDR1 is LNHDA, CDR2 SQIVND (reference sequence). V gave up 2 bases and J gave up 5 bases, with 21 bases separating them. The CDR3 consists of 17 residues. In DNA form, the CDR3 reads TGTGCCAGTAGTATATACGGCCGGTCCCACTTCGGGGAGACCCAGTACTTC. Protein product: CASSIYGRSHFGETQYF.

J is TRBJ2-5 and V is TRBV5-1, with TRBD2 identical over 9 bases. Trimming removed 4 bases from V and 5 bases from J; junction bases left unmatched: 12. Germline V lookup: CDR1 SGHRS, CDR2 YFSETQ. CDR3 length: 16 residues. The CDR3: CASSPGAGGPGETQYF. As DNA, the CDR3 is TGCGCCAGCAGCCCCGGGGCGGGAGGGCCAGGTGAGACCCAGTACTTC.

The chain has TRBV5-4 and TRBJ2-4, with D unclear. V dropped 0 bases and J dropped 2 bases, with 9 bases sitting between them. The CDR3 length is 15 residues. Germline lookup yields CDR1 SGHNT and CDR2 YYREEE (reference sequence). The CDR3 spells CASSLGGYTKNIQYF. DNA for the CDR3: TGTGCCAGCAGCTTGGGTGGTTATACCAAAAACATTCAGTACTTC.

This clone was observed once. The chain employs TRBV6-4 and TRBJ1-5; D gene uncertain. The CDR3 is made up of 16 amino acids. V lost 2 bases, J lost 0 bases, and 11 bases lay in between. Germline CDR1 reads MRHNA; CDR2 reads SNTAGT. CDR3: CASSDETVVSNQPQHF. The CDR3 bases are TGTGCCAGCAGTGACGAAACAGTTGTTAGCAATCAGCCCCAGCATTTT.

This clone has only a few counts. The rearrangement joins TRBV28 to TRBJ2-7; D may be TRBD1 or TRBD2 (5 bases each). The CDR3 has 17 residues. Trimming stripped 7 bases from V and 0 bases from J, with 22 bases between. CDR1 MDHEN and CDR2 SYDVKM come from the germline V gene. In DNA form, the CDR3 reads TGTGCCAGCACCCCCGGGGTGGGGGTATTAAGCTCCTACGAGCAGTACTTC. Its translation: CASTPGVGVLSSYEQYF.

This clone was counted once. The V call is TRBV7-9, the J call TRBJ2-1, with TRBD2 matching 7 bases. After removal of 4 bases from V and 1 base from J, the junction contained 7 bases not matched to a gene. CDR3 length equals 16 residues. Per germline, CDR1 SEHNR and CDR2 FQNEAQ (reference sequence). CDR3 region: CASSSPGGGSYNEQFF. In DNA form, the CDR3 reads TGTGCCAGCAGCTCCCCCGGGGGAGGGTCCTACAATGAGCAGTTCTTC.

V is TRBV2 and J is TRBJ2-1; 8 nucleotides align to TRBD2. The CDR3 spans 17 residues. Losses at the gene ends were 3 bases for V and 5 bases for J; bases not matched to a gene: 12. Germline loops: CDR1 SNHLY, CDR2 FYNNEI. The CDR3: CASSDSSGSPSHNEQFF. The CDR3 nucleotides are TGTGCCAGCAGTGATTCGAGCGGGAGCCCCAGCCACAATGAGCAGTTCTTC.

The V and J genes are TRBV7-9 and TRBJ1-2, with D possibly matching TRBD1 (6 bases). From germline, CDR1 is SEHNR and CDR2 FQNEAQ (reference sequence). Trimming removed 6 bases from V and 8 bases from J, with 13 bases in between. There are 12 residues in the CDR3. The DNA of the CDR3 is TGTGCCAGCAGTCGCGAGGGGGAAGGCTACACCTTC. This codes for CASSREGEGYTF.

The V gene is TRBV7-2, the J gene TRBJ2-7, with 9 bases aligning to TRBD1. The CDR3 length is 14 residues. Germline CDR1 and CDR2: SGHTA and FQGNSA. V lost 1 base, J lost 2 bases, and 0 bases stayed unmatched. CDR3 region: CASSLGTGAYEQYF. For the CDR3, the DNA is TGTGCCAGCAGCTTAGGGACAGGGGCCTACGAGCAGTACTTC.

The V gene is TRBV7-2, the J gene TRBJ2-7; 12 bases map to TRBD1. V lost 4 bases and J lost 6; bases outside the gene matches: 7. Germline V gene data show CDR1 as SGHTA and CDR2 as FQGNSA. This CDR3 has 15 residues. The CDR3 DNA reads TGTGCCAGCAGCTCCCCCGGGACAGGGGGCGCCGAGCAGTACTTC. Protein product: CASSSPGTGGAEQYF.

This chain joins TRBV13 and TRBJ1-1; a weak D match, TRBD1 (5 bases). This CDR3 is built from 14 residues. V lost 2 bases, J lost 0 bases, and 7 bases lay in between. Per the germline V gene, CDR1 is PRHDT and CDR2 is FYEKMQ (reference sequence). Here the CDR3 reads CASSLMGLNTEAFF. The CDR3, as DNA: TGTGCCAGCAGCTTAATGGGGCTGAACACTGAAGCTTTCTTT.

The J gene is TRBJ2-7, the V gene TRBV6-5; 8 positions agree with TRBD1. The CDR3 length is 14 residues. Germline CDR1 reads MNHEY; CDR2 reads SVGAGI. V shed 1 base, J shed 7 bases, and the junction held 6 bases outside the gene matches. In DNA, the CDR3 is TGTGCCAGCAGTTACTGGACAGGGCCCTTTGAGCAGTACTTC. Its protein is CASSYWTGPFEQYF.

The V and J genes are TRBV19 and TRBJ1-1, with D possibly being TRBD1 (5 bases). Deletions cut 10 bases from V and 1 base from J, with 16 bases between. The CDR3 loop spans 14 amino acids. Per the germline V gene, CDR1 is LNHDA and CDR2 is SQIVND (reference sequence). CDR3 sequence (DNA): TGTGCCACCGCTTTTGGGGGGGAGAACACTGAAGCTTTCTTT. It translates to CATAFGGENTEAFF.

J is TRBJ2-7 and V is TRBV27, with 8 bases that match TRBD1. Trimming cost V 5 bases and J 6 bases; bases outside gene matches: 15. CDR1 is MNHEY, CDR2 SMNVEV, per germline (reference sequence). The CDR3 consists of 16 residues. The CDR3 protein is CASSRKTGTGGREQYF. CDR3 DNA sequence: TGTGCCAGCAGTCGAAAAACCGGGACAGGAGGTCGCGAGCAGTACTTC.

The V and J genes are TRBV23-1 and TRBJ2-7; no reliable D call. TRBV23-1 is annotated as an ORF whose role is uncertain. The V end was cut by 10 bases, the J end by 5 bases, with 6 bases between. The CDR3 runs to 9 residues. This CDR3 reads CAKDNEQYF. The DNA of the CDR3 is TGCGCCAAAGATAACGAGCAGTACTTC.

This clone was recorded a few times. The chain employs TRBV5-1 and TRBJ1-4; a possible D gene is TRBD1 (6 bases). Germline V gives CDR1 SGHRS, CDR2 YFSETQ. The CDR3 totals 15 residues. Deletions cut 2 bases from V and 7 bases from J, with 15 bases between. CDR3: CASSFVAGAGEKLFF. In nucleotides, the CDR3 is TGCGCCAGCAGCTTTGTCGCAGGGGCAGGTGAAAAACTGTTTTTT.

V is TRBV11-3 and J is TRBJ2-3; D is perhaps TRBD1 or TRBD2 (5 bases each). Trimming cost V 4 bases and J 3 bases, with 14 bases left between them. In germline, CDR1 is SGHNT, CDR2 YENEEA. This CDR3 comprises 15 residues. In nucleotides, the CDR3 is TGTGCCAGCAGCTATGGGGGAGTTCAGACAGATACGCAGTATTTT. Translating it yields CASSYGGVQTDTQYF.

The chain is built from TRBV19 and TRBJ2-6, with 8 positions matching TRBD1. The V segment lost 6 bases and the J segment 3 bases; nucleotides outside the gene matches: 1. CDR3 size: 14 residues. The germline CDR1 and CDR2 sequences are LNHDA and SQIVND (reference sequence). The CDR3 protein is CASSRGLGANVLTF. The CDR3, as DNA: TGTGCCAGTAGCAGGGGGCTTGGGGCCAACGTCCTGACTTTC.

This chain connects TRBV5-1 to TRBJ2-2; D perhaps matches TRBD2 (6 bases). CDR3 length equals 17 residues. V lost 4 bases and J lost 5, with 21 bases in between. Germline assignment: CDR1 SGHRS and CDR2 YFSETQ. The CDR3 coding sequence is TGCGCCAGCAGCAGGTTTTGGCAGCACGCGGGGACCGGGGAGCTGTTTTTT. It translates to CASSRFWQHAGTGELFF.

The chain carries TRBV29-1 and TRBJ2-5; no clear D gene. The CDR3 runs 13 residues. Germline V gene sequence: CDR1 SQVTM, CDR2 ANQGSEA. V gave up 6 bases and J gave up 5 bases, with 16 bases separating them. In nucleotides, the CDR3 is TGCAGCGTCGCCTTAAATACCGCGGAGACCCAGTACTTC. Its protein product is CSVALNTAETQYF.

The chain recombines TRBV10-3 with TRBJ1-5; the D gene is possibly TRBD1 (6 bases). This CDR3 is 14 amino acids long. The germline CDR1 and CDR2 sequences are ENHRY and SYGVKD. V was shortened by 6 bases and J by 2 bases, with 11 bases between the two germline ends. The CDR3 sequence: CAIRGGGGNQPQHF. The CDR3 region has the DNA TGTGCCATCAGGGGGGGCGGGGGCAATCAGCCCCAGCATTTT.

This clone appeared a few times. This chain links TRBV19 with TRBJ2-7; D gene uncertain. V lost 5 bases and J lost 9, with 11 bases in between. Germline V gives CDR1 LNHDA, CDR2 SQIVND (reference sequence). The CDR3 has 11 amino acids. The CDR3 here is CASSDGRGQYF. CDR3 bases: TGTGCCAGTAGTGACGGGCGTGGGCAGTACTTC.

V is TRBV28 and J is TRBJ1-3; unclear D gene. V was shortened by 3 bases and J by 3 bases, with 3 bases between the two germline ends. This CDR3 region has 12 residues. Germline V gives CDR1 MDHEN, CDR2 SYDVKM. The chain's CDR3 is CASSFYGNTIYF. As DNA, the CDR3 is TGTGCCAGCAGTTTTTATGGAAACACCATATATTTT.

This clone has a single count. The rearrangement joins TRBV10-3 to TRBJ2-5; D ambiguous. The V end lost 3 bases, the J end lost 4 bases, and 3 bases lay between the germline ends. Looked up from germline, CDR1 is ENHRY and CDR2 is SYGVKD. CDR3 length: 11 amino acids. The CDR3 nucleotides are TGTGCCATCAGTGATTTAGAGACCCAGTACTTC. It specifies CAISDLETQYF.